The sequence of this T cell receptor beta chain was determined in a study of T cells after yellow fever vaccination. Via MiXCR, TCRdb re-called the 5' RACE reads, giving one row per CDR3 protein. The data show about 350,000 distinct CDR3 sequences, approximately 4% seen once. General study results and limits: Once the booster was given, most primary-vaccination clones reappeared, at over 95% for CD4 and roughly 86% for CD8.

Remarks on this clonotype: Its target is unknown.

The CDR3 sequence is 15 residues long. Trimming pared 6 bases from V and 2 bases from J, leaving 13 bases between. The chain couples TRBV12-3 or TRBV12-4 to TRBJ2-2, with a possible D match to TRBD2 (5 bases). This receptor was obtained from a man younger than 35 who received the YFV17D yellow fever vaccine. The sequenced sample was PBMCs, obtained 5 days after the yellow fever booster vaccination. In nucleotides, the CDR3 is TGTGCCAGCAGACCCCCGGAGGATAACACCGGGGAGCTGTTTTTT. Its translation: CASRPPEDNTGELFF.